The TCR beta chain described here comes from a study of CD8 T cells in ankylosing spondylitis (TCRdb year 2017). In terms of the full investigation: To find TCR variants linked to disease, the study profiled T cell receptor beta repertoires in ankylosing spondylitis patients and healthy donors. Samples of peripheral blood were taken, and for ankylosing spondylitis patients, synovial fluid was collected as well. The whole study cohort included over a hundred healthy donors and 20 to 30 ankylosing spondylitis patients.

Note on this clonotype: Its antigen is not yet known. No base-level quality is on record; no much larger clone is a single base apart.

What the work shows at the level of the full study, not this receptor alone: Some TCR beta motif variants had previously been reported in synovial fluid and blood of reactive arthritis patients, which suggested common disease-initiation mechanisms. The disease-linked clones were reported as significantly enriched in matched synovial fluid samples from ankylosing spondylitis patients. A TCR beta motif of about 8 highly homologous amino acid variants appeared characteristic of blood from ankylosing spondylitis patients. The disease-linked clones showed a CD8+ phenotype and occurred at relatively low frequencies in peripheral blood.

Sequencing used an Illumina HiSeq 2500. Quantitative 5'-RACE with molecular barcodes was the method used to prepare the TCR beta libraries. The study's own analysis went as follows. A new computational method based on a probabilistic model of VDJ rearrangement was used to identify disease-linked TCR variants. The public reads were reprocessed in TCRdb via fastp at Q25 and MiXCR, keeping in-frame beta chains. Every entry covers one CDR3 protein and lists the most common genes and DNA from its rows. TCRdb, not the original authors, processed these V and J calls. For this sample the table gives under 250,000 distinct CDR3 sequences, of which around 11% were detected only once. The top ten clones comprise 6% to 7.5% of the sample. The material sequenced was blood, either unsorted or a sorted T cell fraction (not recorded which). The TCR comes from a male donor with ankylosing spondylitis or in good health (not recorded which).

For the CDR3, the sequence is CASSLVPGVHGYTF. The base sequence is TGTGCCAGCAGCTTAGTCCCGGGGGTCCATGGCTACACCTTC. The chain is assembled from TRBV7-9 and TRBJ1-2; the D gene is perhaps TRBD1, from 5 matching bases. V was cut back by 1 base and J by 6 bases, leaving a gap of 12 bases between them. CDR3 length: 14 amino acids, cysteine to phenylalanine. CDR3 DNA is the only sequence kept; it has 42 bases, read in frame from the first base. Taken from the germline V gene (reference sequence), the CDR1 and CDR2 loops are SEHNR and FQNEAQ.